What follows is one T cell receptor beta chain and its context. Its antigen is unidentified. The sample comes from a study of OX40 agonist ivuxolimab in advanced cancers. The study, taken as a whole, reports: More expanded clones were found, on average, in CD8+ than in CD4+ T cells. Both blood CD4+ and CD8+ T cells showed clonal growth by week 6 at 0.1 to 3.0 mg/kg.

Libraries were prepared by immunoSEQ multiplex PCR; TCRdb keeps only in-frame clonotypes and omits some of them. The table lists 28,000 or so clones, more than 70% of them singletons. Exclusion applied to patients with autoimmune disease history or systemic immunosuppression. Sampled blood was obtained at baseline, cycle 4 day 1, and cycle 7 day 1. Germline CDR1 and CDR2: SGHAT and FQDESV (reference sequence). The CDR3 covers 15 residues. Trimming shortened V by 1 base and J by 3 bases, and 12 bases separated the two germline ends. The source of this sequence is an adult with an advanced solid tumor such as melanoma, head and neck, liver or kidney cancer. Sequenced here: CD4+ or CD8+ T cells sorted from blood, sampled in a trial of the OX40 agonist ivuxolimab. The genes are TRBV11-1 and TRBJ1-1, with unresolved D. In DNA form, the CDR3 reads TGTGCCAGCAGCTTAGTCGACCCTGGATACACTGAAGCTTTCTTT. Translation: CASSLVDPGYTEAFF. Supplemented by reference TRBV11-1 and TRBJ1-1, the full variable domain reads EAEVAQSPRYKITEKSQAVAFWCDPISGHATLYWYRQILGQGPELLVQFQDESVVDDSQLPKDRFSAERLKGVDSTLKIQPAELGDSAMYLCASSLVDPGYTEAFFGQGTRLTVV.